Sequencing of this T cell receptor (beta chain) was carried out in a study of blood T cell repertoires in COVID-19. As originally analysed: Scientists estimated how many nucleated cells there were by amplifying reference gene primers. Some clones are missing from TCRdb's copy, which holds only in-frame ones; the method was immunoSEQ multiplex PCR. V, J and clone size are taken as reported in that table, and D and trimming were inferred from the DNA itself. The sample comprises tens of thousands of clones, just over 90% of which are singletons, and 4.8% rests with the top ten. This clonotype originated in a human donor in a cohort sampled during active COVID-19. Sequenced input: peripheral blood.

The CDR3 loop reads CASSLASGATDTQYF. CDR3 in DNA: TGTGCCAGCAGCTTGGCTAGCGGGGCGACAGATACGCAGTATTTT. The rearrangement links TRBV5-4 to TRBJ2-3; TRBD2 aligns across 9 bases. The CDR3 spans 15 residues. V shed 0 bases and J 3 bases; nucleotides not matched to a gene: 2. From germline, CDR1 is SGHNT and CDR2 YYREEE (reference sequence).